These 30 T cell receptor beta chains originate from one sample sequenced in a study of T-cell reconstitution after alpha-beta-depleted transplantation in children. Molecular barcoding with unique molecular identifiers was used for the TCRbeta library. TCRdb ran MiXCR on the PCR reads and lists one entry per CDR3 protein. The sample holds 200,000 or so distinct CDR3 sequences, 6.6% seen once. Here the sequenced sample was PBMCs, taken before TCRalphabeta/CD19-depleted stem cell transplant. These receptors all come from a boy between 2 and 10 years old with acute lymphoblastic leukemia, due to receive a stem cell transplant.

This clonotype was seen many times. V is TRBV7-2 and J is TRBJ2-1; 8 bases match TRBD2. Germline CDR1 reads SGHTA; CDR2 reads FQGNSA. V lost 5 bases, J lost 8 bases, and 23 bases stayed unmatched. The CDR3 covers 19 residues. CDR3 protein: CASSREDQYLAGQSYEQFF. The DNA for the CDR3 is TGTGCCAGCAGCCGGGAAGATCAATACCTAGCGGGCCAGAGTTATGAGCAGTTCTTC. The whole variable domain, filled in from reference TRBV7-2 and TRBJ2-1, reads GAGVSQSPSNKVTEKGKDVELRCDPISGHTALYWYRQSLGQGLEFLIYFQGNSAPDKSGLPSDRFSAERTGGSVSTLTIQRTQQEDSAVYLCASSREDQYLAGQSYEQFFGPGTRLTVL.

In this sample, this clonotype turned up a few times. V usage is TRBV29-1 and J usage is TRBJ1-2, with unresolved D. Trimming left V 4 bases short and J 1 base short, with 4 bases between. The length of the CDR3 is 11 residues. Germline values: CDR1 SQVTM, CDR2 ANQGSEA. The CDR3 reads CSVGSNYGYTF. The CDR3 DNA is TGCAGCGTTGGGAGTAACTATGGCTACACCTTC.

The V gene is TRBV12-3 or TRBV12-4, the J gene TRBJ1-2; maybe TRBD1 (5 bases). This CDR3 has 13 residues. V was clipped by 3 bases and J by 7 bases, with 12 bases between them. DNA for the CDR3: TGTGCCAGCAGTTTTCAGGGAAGGCGTGGCTACACCTTC. Encoded protein: CASSFQGRRGYTF.

The rearrangement uses TRBV6-9 and TRBJ2-3; D may be TRBD1 (6 bases). V lost 5 bases and J lost 0, with 9 bases in between. CDR3 length: 14 amino acids. Germline CDR1 and CDR2: MNHGY and SVAAGI. DNA of the CDR3: TGTGCCAGCAGTGAAGGGGGTAGCACAGATACGCAGTATTTT. Translation gives CASSEGGSTDTQYF.

This clonotype was recorded at least ten times. This chain uses TRBV5-4 with TRBJ2-1, with TRBD1 matching 8 bases. The CDR3 contains 15 residues. Per the germline V gene, CDR1 is SGHNT and CDR2 is YYREEE (reference sequence). Germline trimming cut 4 bases from V and 5 bases from J; bases unmatched to any gene: 8. CDR3 sequence reads: CASSQRTGSNNEQFF. Written as DNA, the CDR3 is TGTGCCAGCAGCCAAAGGACAGGGTCTAACAATGAGCAGTTCTTC.

This clonotype appeared many times. This chain links TRBV6-5 with TRBJ2-3, with 10 bases lining up with TRBD1. Germline CDR1 MNHEY, CDR2 SVGAGI. The trim removed 2 bases at V and 0 bases at J, leaving 5 bases unmatched. The CDR3 length is 17 residues. CDR3 region: CASSYQGQGISTDTQYF. In nucleotides, the CDR3 is TGTGCCAGCAGTTACCAGGGACAGGGGATTAGCACAGATACGCAGTATTTT.

This clonotype occurred many times. V gene TRBV6-2 or TRBV6-3 combines with J gene TRBJ2-7; TRBD2 matches at 7 bases. CDR3 size: 14 residues. The trim removed 6 bases at V and 1 base at J, leaving 6 bases unmatched. Germline V gives CDR1 MNHEY, CDR2 SVGEGT. The DNA of the CDR3 is TGTGCCAGCAGAGATGGCGGGAGTTCCTACGAGCAGTACTTC. Translation: CASRDGGSSYEQYF.

A few counts support this clonotype. The V and J genes are TRBV10-1 and TRBJ1-1; D remains unclear. V gave up 6 bases and J gave up 0 bases, with 14 bases separating them. Germline V CDR1 and CDR2: WNHNN, SYGVQD (reference sequence). This CDR3 is built from 15 residues. CDR3 coding DNA: TGCGCCAGCAGGGAACAGAGATTCCTGAACACTGAAGCTTTCTTT. This gives the protein CASREQRFLNTEAFF.

This clonotype was recorded a few times. The gene calls are TRBV7-9 and TRBJ1-1; D perhaps matches TRBD1 (5 bases). The CDR3 has 14 amino acids. The ends were cut back, 3 bases at V and 3 bases at J, with 11 bases in the middle. CDR1 and CDR2 (germline): SEHNR, FQNEAQ (reference sequence). The CDR3 DNA sequence: TGTGCCAGCAGCTTCTTACGAGGGGACACTGAAGCTTTCTTT. Translated: CASSFLRGDTEAFF.

There are many counts of this clonotype. The chain joins TRBV12-3 or TRBV12-4 to TRBJ2-7; perhaps TRBD2 as D (6 bases). The CDR3 is made up of 14 amino acids. Trimming cost V 6 bases and J 0 bases, with 12 bases left between them. The CDR3 coding sequence is TGTGCCAGCAGCCCTGAGGACTACTCCTACGAGCAGTACTTC. This translates into CASSPEDYSYEQYF.

This clonotype was found a few times. The rearrangement joins TRBV2 to TRBJ2-7, with a weak D call TRBD2 (6 bases). The germline V gene has CDR1 SNHLY and CDR2 FYNNEI. V lost 9 bases and J lost 4, with 19 bases in between. The CDR3 has 14 residues. CDR3 in DNA: TGTGCCAGTTCGGATCCGCTGGGGAGGTACGAGCAGTACTTC. This gives the protein CASSDPLGRYEQYF.

This chain uses TRBV7-2 with TRBJ1-1; 8 nucleotides match TRBD1. V shed 5 bases and J 4 bases; nucleotides not matched to a gene: 3. CDR1 SGHTA and CDR2 FQGNSA come from the germline V gene. The length of the CDR3 is 13 residues. In DNA, the CDR3 is TGTGCCAGCAGCACACAGGGGGGCACTGAAGCTTTCTTT. Protein sequence: CASSTQGGTEAFF.

V and J are TRBV6-1 and TRBJ2-1; D is undetermined. Trimming took 4 bases from V and 8 from J, leaving 9 bases between them. Per germline, CDR1 MNHNS and CDR2 SASEGT. The CDR3 consists of 12 residues. The CDR3 sequence is CASSGVVDEQFF. DNA for the CDR3: TGTGCCAGCAGTGGCGTAGTAGATGAGCAGTTCTTC.

This clonotype was seen ten or more times. The chain uses TRBV27 and TRBJ1-1; D gene uncertain. With 9 bases removed from V and 5 bases from J, the gap between germline ends came to 13 bases. The CDR3 runs to 12 residues. Germline CDR1 MNHEY, CDR2 SMNVEV (reference sequence). This chain's CDR3 is CARTWMGTEAFF. CDR3 in DNA: TGTGCCAGGACCTGGATGGGGACTGAAGCTTTCTTT.

This clonotype counts as medium-sized. CDR3 region: CAISAPWGPNTGELFF. Here the CDR3 DNA reads TGTGCCATCAGTGCCCCCTGGGGCCCGAACACCGGGGAGCTGTTTTTT. V is TRBV10-3 and J is TRBJ2-2, with D perhaps TRBD1 (5 bases). The CDR3 consists of 16 residues. CDR1 is ENHRY and CDR2 is SYGVKD in the germline V gene. V lost 4 bases, J lost 0 bases, and 12 bases lay in between.

This clonotype occurred a few times. The chain is built from TRBV19 and TRBJ2-2, with 7 bases identical to TRBD1. Germline assignment: CDR1 LNHDA and CDR2 SQIVND (reference sequence). CDR3 length: 16 residues. The V segment lost 3 bases and the J segment 5 bases; nucleotides outside the gene matches: 9. This CDR3 reads CASSILGTVWTGELFF. The CDR3 DNA is TGTGCCAGTAGTATTCTCGGGACAGTGTGGACCGGGGAGCTGTTTTTT. The entire variable domain, with the rest obtained from reference TRBV19 and TRBJ2-2, is as follows: DGGITQSPKYLFRKEGQNVTLSCEQNLNHDAMYWYRQDPGQGLRLIYYSQIVNDFQKGDIAEGYSVSREKKESFPLTVTSAQKNPTAFYLCASSILGTVWTGELFFGEGSRLTVL.

Comment on this clonotype: Being one base from a much bigger clone, this may be a read error. The rearrangement joins TRBV5-5 to TRBJ2-7; 7 bases are shared with TRBD1. The CDR3 is 14 residues long. Germline V gene sequence: CDR1 SGHKS, CDR2 YYEKEE (reference sequence). After removal of 4 bases from V and 1 base from J, the junction contained 5 bases not matched to a gene. In DNA form, the CDR3 reads TGTGCCAGCAGCAGGAACAGGGGATCCTACGAGCAGTACTTC. Translating gives CASSRNRGSYEQYF.

This clonotype has ten or more counts. This chain connects TRBV28 to TRBJ2-5, with 9 bases matching TRBD2. J was trimmed by 5 bases and V by 3 bases; bases with no gene match: 4. There are 14 residues in the CDR3. Per germline, CDR1 MDHEN and CDR2 SYDVKM. Written as DNA, the CDR3 is TGTGCCAGCAGTTTTAGCGGGAGTATGGAGACCCAGTACTTC. Its translation is CASSFSGSMETQYF.

This clonotype was seen ten or more times. This may arise from a read error, as a much more abundant clone is one base away. V and J are TRBV5-1 and TRBJ1-1, with 9 bases that match TRBD1. Germline lookup yields CDR1 SGHRS and CDR2 YFSETQ. V gave up 0 bases and J gave up 3 bases; unmatched junction bases: 9. The CDR3 is 17 amino acids. The CDR3 coding sequence is TGCGCCAGCAGCTTGGTCCTACAACAGGGGGCGGACACTGAAGCTTTCTTT. It specifies CASSLVLQQGADTEAFF.

This clonotype was counted many times. This chain joins TRBV10-3 and TRBJ2-7; 11 positions agree with TRBD2. The J segment lost 1 base and the V segment lost 7 bases, leaving 3 bases of the junction unmatched. CDR1 and CDR2 from the germline V gene are ENHRY and SYGVKD. CDR3 length: 14 amino acids. The DNA for the CDR3 is TGTGCCATCAAGGGGACTAGCGGATCCTACGAGCAGTACTTC. This gives the protein CAIKGTSGSYEQYF.

The sample holds many counts of this clonotype. The rearrangement uses TRBV12-3 or TRBV12-4 and TRBJ2-2; D call uncertain. The CDR3 covers 12 residues. The V end lost 1 base, the J end lost 11 bases, and 8 bases lay between the germline ends. CDR3 region: CASSLGWVELFF. The CDR3 DNA is TGTGCCAGCAGTTTAGGATGGGTAGAGCTGTTTTTT.

In this sample, this clonotype turned up many times. The gene calls are TRBV27 and TRBJ2-7; either TRBD1 or TRBD2 may fit D (5 bases each). Germline V gene sequence: CDR1 MNHEY, CDR2 SMNVEV (reference sequence). The V gene lost 4 bases and the J gene lost 0 bases, with 13 bases spanning the gap. This CDR3 comprises 15 residues. In DNA form, the CDR3 reads TGTGCCAGCAGTTCCGAGGGGACCCTCTCCTACGAGCAGTACTTC. Encoded protein: CASSSEGTLSYEQYF.

This clonotype was detected ten times or more. The chain is built from TRBV7-9 and TRBJ1-6; D gene ambiguous. V shed 5 bases and J shed 8 bases, with 7 bases lying between them. The CDR3 consists of 12 residues. CDR1 SEHNR and CDR2 FQNEAQ come from the germline V gene (reference sequence). CDR3 region: CASSPGDSPLHF. Written as DNA, the CDR3 is TGTGCCAGCAGCCCTGGGGATTCACCCCTCCACTTT. Together with reference TRBV7-9 and TRBJ1-6, the CDR3 gives the full variable domain: DTGVSQNPRHKITKRGQNVTFRCDPISEHNRLYWYRQTLGQGPEFLTYFQNEAQLEKSRLLSDRFSAERPKGSFSTLEIQRTEQGDSAMYLCASSPGDSPLHFGNGTRLTVT.

The gene calls are TRBV2 and TRBJ1-1; D possibly corresponds to TRBD1 (5 bases). CDR1 SNHLY and CDR2 FYNNEI come from the germline V gene. The germline V and J ends were trimmed by 2 bases and 3 bases, with 7 bases remaining between them. This CDR3 spans 13 amino acids. CDR3: CASSELGDTEAFF. The CDR3 DNA reads as TGTGCCAGCAGTGAATTAGGGGACACTGAAGCTTTCTTT.

V is TRBV28 and J is TRBJ2-7, with 9 bases that match TRBD2. This CDR3 contains 17 residues. With 4 bases clipped from V and 5 bases from J, the junction kept 15 bases outside the gene matches. Germline lookup yields CDR1 MDHEN and CDR2 SYDVKM. The CDR3 sequence: CASSWTSVAGVTDEQYF. The CDR3 region has the DNA TGTGCCAGCAGTTGGACTAGCGTAGCGGGAGTAACTGACGAGCAGTACTTC.

This clonotype was found a few times. The rearrangement joins TRBV7-9 to TRBJ1-2, with TRBD1 matching 8 bases. With V trimmed by 4 bases and J by 8 bases, 6 bases remained unmatched. The CDR3 has 13 residues. The germline CDR1 and CDR2 sequences are SEHNR and FQNEAQ (reference sequence). The CDR3 spells CASSYDRGSGYTF. The CDR3 nucleotides read TGTGCCAGCAGCTATGACAGGGGCTCCGGCTACACCTTC. Drawing the rest from reference TRBV7-9 and TRBJ1-2, the complete variable domain is DTGVSQNPRHKITKRGQNVTFRCDPISEHNRLYWYRQTLGQGPEFLTYFQNEAQLEKSRLLSDRFSAERPKGSFSTLEIQRTEQGDSAMYLCASSYDRGSGYTFGSGTRLTVV.

CDR3 protein: CAIRRRGYGYTF. In DNA, the CDR3 is TGTGCCATCCGGCGCAGAGGGTATGGCTACACCTTC. The chain uses TRBV10-3 and TRBJ1-2; D is uncertain. CDR1 is ENHRY and CDR2 is SYGVKD in the germline V gene. The CDR3 covers 12 residues. V shed 8 bases and J shed 5 bases, with 12 bases lying between them.

About this clonotype itself: Just one base apart from a much larger clone, this may be a read error. V is TRBV28 and J is TRBJ2-3, with 8 bases aligning to TRBD2. The CDR3 covers 17 residues. J was trimmed by 0 bases and V by 5 bases; bases with no gene match: 10. Germline V gene data show CDR1 as MDHEN and CDR2 as SYDVKM. As DNA, the CDR3 is TGTGCCAGCAGTATACCGCGAGGACTAGCTAGCACAGATACGCAGTATTTT. This encodes CASSIPRGLASTDTQYF.

This clonotype was seen repeatedly, ten times or more. This chain uses TRBV29-1 with TRBJ2-6; D uncertain. Trimming pared 7 bases from V and 1 base from J, leaving 5 bases between. Germline V gene sequence: CDR1 SQVTM, CDR2 ANQGSEA. This CDR3 spans 12 amino acids. The CDR3 nucleotides read TGCAGCGCGATTTCTGGGGCCAACGTCCTGACTTTC. Its protein is CSAISGANVLTF. Full variable domain (rest looked up from reference TRBV29-1 and TRBJ2-6): SAVISQKPSRDICQRGTSLTIQCQVDSQVTMMFWYRQQPGQSLTLIATANQGSEATYESGFVIDKFPISRPNLTFSTLTVSNMSPEDSSIYLCSAISGANVLTFGAGSRLTVL.

In this sample, this clonotype turned up many times. The chain recombines TRBV5-1 with TRBJ2-5; TRBD2 might be the D (5 bases). The CDR3 is made up of 13 amino acids. Germline V gene lookup returns CDR1 SGHRS and CDR2 YFSETQ. Between the trimmed V and J ends, which lost 9 bases and 5 bases, there was a span of 17 bases. CDR3 amino acids: CATRSTTGETQYF. Here the CDR3 DNA reads TGCGCCACTCGGAGCACAACGGGGGAGACCCAGTACTTC. Based on the CDR3 plus reference TRBV5-1 and TRBJ2-5, the full variable domain is KAGVTQTPRYLIKTRGQQVTLSCSPISGHRSVSWYQQTPGQGLQFLFEYFSETQRNKGNFPGRFSGRQFSNSRSEMNVSTLELGDSALYLCATRSTTGETQYFGPGTRLLVL.